The 5 T cell receptor beta chains given below trace back to one sample, sequenced in a study of beta chain features in type 1 diabetes (dated by TCRdb to between 2017 and 2018). Receptor libraries were prepared by the immunoSEQ multiplex PCR assay. The entire amount of isolated RNA was reverse transcribed using the High Capacity cDNA Reverse Transcription Kit, so the sequenced TCRB transcripts were expressed ones. TCRdb holds this immuneACCESS table with in-frame rearrangements only. Some clones are missing; in checked studies, unresolved V genes explain under half, and the rest has no known cause. This sample comprises 300,000 to 400,000 clones, 10% to 15% of them detected only once. The top ten constitute 0.015% to 0.02% of the sample. Sequenced: naive CD4+ T cells from blood. The cell subset or site label of this sample denotes: true naive CD4+ T cells. Source of these receptors: a young man in good health.

J is TRBJ2-4 and V is TRBV27; 8 nucleotides match TRBD1. Unmatched junction bases numbered 7, after V lost 3 bases and J lost 9 bases. In germline, CDR1 is MNHEY, CDR2 SMNVEV (reference sequence). This CDR3 spans 14 amino acids. DNA of the CDR3: TGTGCCAGCAGTTTCCGACAGGGGAAGGGCATTCAGTACTTC. It yields the protein CASSFRQGKGIQYF.

Written as DNA, the CDR3 is TGTGCCAGCAGTGACTCCACGGGGCTAGCGGGGTTCAATGAGCAGTTCTTC. Translation: CASSDSTGLAGFNEQFF. The chain is built from TRBV6-4 and TRBJ2-1; 9 positions match TRBD2. Germline trimming cut 0 bases from V and 6 bases from J; bases unmatched to any gene: 9. CDR3 size: 17 residues. Germline lookup yields CDR1 MRHNA and CDR2 SNTAGT.

This clone was counted a few times. This sequence joins TRBV19 and TRBJ1-2; D might be TRBD1 (6 bases). Germline-derived CDR1 and CDR2 are LNHDA and SQIVND (reference sequence). The CDR3 sequence is 13 residues long. V was shortened by 3 bases and J by 7 bases, with 12 bases between the two germline ends. CDR3 in amino acids: CASSMNRASGYTF. CDR3 bases: TGTGCCAGTAGTATGAACAGGGCGTCTGGCTACACCTTC.

V and J are TRBV7-9 and TRBJ2-3, with a weak D call TRBD1 (5 bases). The CDR3 loop spans 16 amino acids. V lost 0 bases and J lost 5, with 15 bases in between. CDR1 is SEHNR, CDR2 FQNEAQ, per germline (reference sequence). CDR3 protein: CASSLARDSLGDTQYF. The CDR3 DNA follows: TGTGCCAGCAGCTTAGCGCGAGACAGCTTAGGAGATACGCAGTATTTT.

This clone was detected many times. The V call is TRBV7-9, the J call TRBJ2-2, with TRBD2 matching 11 bases. This CDR3 has 14 amino acids. The germline gives CDR1 SEHNR, CDR2 FQNEAQ (reference sequence). V was pared by 8 bases and J by 3 bases, with 2 bases of the junction left unmatched. The CDR3 nucleotides read TGTGCCAGCCTGGGACTAGCGGACACCGGGGAGCTGTTTTTT. Protein sequence: CASLGLADTGELFF.